These 21 T cell receptor beta chains were all obtained from the same sample, sequenced in a study of preoperative IRX-2 immunotherapy in early breast cancer. Sequencing was performed with immunoSEQ multiplex PCR; in TCRdb, only in-frame clones are kept and a portion is missing. The sample carries about 43,000 clones, around 96% recorded once. Treatment: preoperative locoregional IRX-2 cytokine immunotherapy. The source material was tumor tissue, sampled after IRX-2 immunotherapy. The receptor source for this set is a human donor with breast cancer.

This chain connects TRBV6-1 to TRBJ1-1; D ambiguous. The CDR3 has 16 amino acids. Germline V gives CDR1 MNHNS, CDR2 SASEGT. V lost 4 bases and J 5 bases, leaving 20 bases between the germline ends. This CDR3 is CASSVKFVEPRTEAFF. DNA of the CDR3: TGTGCCAGCAGTGTTAAGTTTGTGGAACCGAGAACTGAAGCTTTCTTT.

This clone was seen just once. The V call is TRBV19, the J call TRBJ2-3; 10 bases fit TRBD2. The germline V gene encodes CDR1 LNHDA and CDR2 SQIVND (reference sequence). The CDR3 consists of 16 residues. J was trimmed by 2 bases and V by 6 bases; bases with no gene match: 8. This CDR3 is CASRDPTSGFTDTQYF. The DNA of the CDR3 is TGTGCCAGTAGGGACCCGACTAGCGGGTTCACAGATACGCAGTATTTT.

The rearrangement joins TRBV21-1 to TRBJ2-3; the table assigns TRBD2, which was not confirmed against the DNA. TRBV21-1 is classified as a pseudogene. The CDR3 is made up of 18 amino acids. DNA for the CDR3: TGTGCCAGCAGCAAAAGCCGAGGATCAATAGCGTTTACAGATACGCAGTATTTT. Translating it yields CASSKSRGSIAFTDTQYF.

This sequence joins TRBV28 and TRBJ1-4; D call uncertain. The V gene's germline CDR1 is MDHEN and CDR2 SYDVKM. This CDR3 has 14 amino acids. Deletions cut 2 bases from V and 4 bases from J, with 8 bases between. The CDR3: CASSLMGYNEKLFF. CDR3 bases: TGTGCCAGCAGTTTAATGGGGTATAATGAAAAACTGTTTTTT.

The gene calls are TRBV4-1 and TRBJ2-1; weak D call: TRBD2 (6 bases). This CDR3 is built from 14 residues. Germline V gene sequence: CDR1 MGHRA, CDR2 YSYEKL. V was trimmed by 0 bases and J by 7 bases, leaving 10 bases between them. The CDR3 DNA reads as TGCGCCAGCAGCCAAGAAGACCGGGGGAATGAGCAGTTCTTC. Its protein product is CASSQEDRGNEQFF.

The J gene is TRBJ1-1, the V gene TRBV7-2, with D possibly TRBD1 on 5 matching bases. Trimming pared 2 bases from V and 0 bases from J, leaving 13 bases between. CDR3 size: 16 residues. CDR1 and CDR2 (germline): SGHTA, FQGNSA. Written as DNA, the CDR3 is TGTGCCAGCAGCTTAAACGCGAGGGGAATGAACACTGAAGCTTTCTTT. Its translation is CASSLNARGMNTEAFF.

The chain couples TRBV7-2 to TRBJ2-7; TRBD2 aligns across 8 bases. The CDR3 is 16 amino acids. From germline, CDR1 is SGHTA and CDR2 FQGNSA. After removal of 0 bases from V and 5 bases from J, the junction contained 9 bases not matched to a gene. Here the CDR3 reads CASSLARRGGLNEQYF. In nucleotides, the CDR3 is TGTGCCAGCAGCTTAGCGCGACGGGGGGGGCTTAACGAGCAGTACTTC.

V and J are TRBV18 and TRBJ1-5, with D unclear. V lost 6 bases to trimming and J lost 0 bases, with 6 bases between them. Germline V gene sequence: CDR1 KGHSH, CDR2 LQKENI. There are 13 residues in the CDR3. The CDR3 DNA sequence: TGTGCCAGCTCTGAAAATAGCAATCAGCCCCAGCATTTT. Translation gives CASSENSNQPQHF. The full variable domain, its missing parts supplied by reference TRBV18 and TRBJ1-5, is NAGVMQNPRHLVRRRGQEARLRCSPMKGHSHVYWYRQLPEEGLKFMVYLQKENIIDESGMPKERFSAEFPKEGPSILRIQQVVRGDSAAYFCASSENSNQPQHFGDGTRLSIL.

V and J are TRBV9 and TRBJ2-1, with 13 bases aligning to TRBD2. The CDR3 extends over 18 amino acids. V trimming: 4 bases; J trimming: 7 bases; junction bases outside the gene matches: 14. Looked up from germline, CDR1 is SGDLS and CDR2 is YYNGEE. The CDR3 DNA reads TGTGCCAGCAGCACAGGACTAGCGGGAGAACTCTGGTTGAATGAGCAGTTCTTC. It encodes CASSTGLAGELWLNEQFF.

V is TRBV19 and J is TRBJ1-3; D remains ambiguous. The CDR3 is 13 amino acids. V was shortened by 8 bases and J by 0 bases, with 8 bases between the two germline ends. From germline, CDR1 is LNHDA and CDR2 SQIVND (reference sequence). The CDR3 loop is CASVAVSGNTIYF. CDR3 nucleotides: TGTGCCAGTGTGGCCGTCTCTGGAAACACCATATATTTT.

The V gene is TRBV4-3, the J gene TRBJ1-2, with D tentatively TRBD1 (5 bases). The V gene lost 4 bases and the J gene lost 4 bases, with 13 bases spanning the gap. Germline lookup yields CDR1 LGHNA and CDR2 YSLEER. This CDR3 has 14 amino acids. CDR3 in DNA: TGCGCCAGCAGCCTGCAATCAGACAGCTATGGCTACACCTTC. Its translation: CASSLQSDSYGYTF.

V and J are TRBV7-2 and TRBJ2-7; 10 bases are shared with TRBD1. The CDR3 totals 14 residues. In germline, CDR1 is SGHTA, CDR2 FQGNSA. V dropped 5 bases and J dropped 3; count of bases not matched to a gene: 4. DNA for the CDR3: TGTGCCAGCAGCCGGGGACAGGGGATCTACGAGCAGTACTTC. This codes for CASSRGQGIYEQYF.

This chain uses TRBV19 with TRBJ2-1; unclear D gene. Trimming took off 4 bases at V and 8 bases at J, with 12 bases between the two ends. In germline, CDR1 is LNHDA, CDR2 SQIVND (reference sequence). The CDR3 totals 13 residues. The CDR3, as DNA: TGTGCCAGTAGTAGGTCGGCCTTCGATGAGCAGTTCTTC. Translating gives CASSRSAFDEQFF. Full variable domain (remainder filled in from reference TRBV19 and TRBJ2-1): DGGITQSPKYLFRKEGQNVTLSCEQNLNHDAMYWYRQDPGQGLRLIYYSQIVNDFQKGDIAEGYSVSREKKESFPLTVTSAQKNPTAFYLCASSRSAFDEQFFGPGTRLTVL.

The V call is TRBV7-2, the J call TRBJ2-3; D may match TRBD1 or TRBD2 (6 bases each). Germline V gene sequence: CDR1 SGHTA, CDR2 FQGNSA. The V end lost 7 bases, the J end lost 1 base, and 15 bases lay between the germline ends. The CDR3 contains 15 residues. CDR3 in amino acids: CASTKGGLRTDTQYF. In DNA, the CDR3 is TGTGCCAGCACCAAGGGGGGACTTCGCACAGATACGCAGTATTTT.

The J gene is TRBJ2-7, the V gene TRBV5-1; 9 bases are shared with TRBD2. The junction had 12 bases not matched to a gene; V was cut back by 7 bases and J by 4 bases. The CDR3 covers 15 residues. Germline V gives CDR1 SGHRS, CDR2 YFSETQ. This CDR3 reads CASGNWREGMYEQYF. The CDR3, as DNA: TGCGCCAGCGGGAATTGGCGGGAGGGCATGTACGAGCAGTACTTC.

V usage is TRBV11-2 and J usage is TRBJ2-7, with D perhaps TRBD1 (6 bases). Germline values: CDR1 SGHAT, CDR2 FQNNGV. The length of the CDR3 is 15 residues. Trimming cost V 3 bases and J 7 bases, with 19 bases left between them. The CDR3 is CASSLVYRARREQYF. The CDR3 DNA follows: TGTGCCAGCAGCTTGGTGTACAGGGCACGGCGGGAGCAGTACTTC.

This chain joins TRBV25-1 and TRBJ1-3; D call uncertain. CDR1 and CDR2 from the germline V gene are MGHDK and SYGVNS. The CDR3 consists of 16 residues. Trimming shortened V by 0 bases and J by 0 bases, and 9 bases separated the two germline ends. The CDR3 nucleotides read TGTGCCAGCAGTGAATATCCTCCGGCCTCTGGAAACACCATATATTTT. The encoded protein is CASSEYPPASGNTIYF.

The chain joins TRBV10-3 to TRBJ1-2; a possible D gene is TRBD1 (5 bases). CDR1 and CDR2 from the germline V gene are ENHRY and SYGVKD. Deletions cut 6 bases from V and 4 bases from J, with 21 bases between. The CDR3 sequence is 16 residues long. The chain's CDR3 is CAIREDNERIGYGYTF. CDR3 DNA sequence: TGTGCCATCAGGGAGGACAATGAAAGGATTGGCTATGGCTACACCTTC.

The V gene is TRBV9, the J gene TRBJ2-3; no definite D call. Per germline, CDR1 SGDLS and CDR2 YYNGEE. The CDR3 covers 14 residues. V lost 0 bases, J lost 2 bases, and 7 bases lay in between. In DNA, the CDR3 is TGTGCCAGCAGCGTAGCACCCCTCACAGATACGCAGTATTTT. Amino acid sequence: CASSVAPLTDTQYF.

This chain connects TRBV7-2 to TRBJ2-2; 7 bases map to TRBD2. Losses at the gene ends were 5 bases for V and 7 bases for J; bases not matched to a gene: 16. The CDR3 is 17 amino acids. Per germline, CDR1 SGHTA and CDR2 FQGNSA. CDR3 sequence (DNA): TGTGCCAGCAGCACGCTGAGCGGGATTAAGGTCATCGGGGAGCTGTTTTTT. Residues: CASSTLSGIKVIGELFF.

J is TRBJ1-5 and V is TRBV19, with 7 bases identical to TRBD1. Germline CDR1 reads LNHDA; CDR2 reads SQIVND (reference sequence). The CDR3 contains 16 residues. V lost 1 base and J lost 4; bases outside the gene matches: 7. CDR3: CASSIGVAGGNQPQHF. CDR3 DNA: TGTGCCAGTAGTATAGGGGTGGCAGGGGGGAATCAGCCCCAGCATTTT.